A single sample gave rise to the 26 T cell receptor beta chains below, sequenced in a study of cytomegalovirus exposure and HLA in healthy donors. The PCR employed 60 Vbeta primers together with 13 Jbeta primers. Using immunoSEQ multiplex PCR, the repertoire was profiled, and TCRdb retains in-frame clones only, with some absent. The table records under 150,000 clones, roughly 77% of them present only once. Sequencing was performed on PBMCs. Receptors originate from a man aged 18-30 years in good health and CMV-seronegative.

As concerns this clone: An end of the junction does not agree with germline; a read error may underlie this. The chain uses TRBV13 and TRBJ2-7; D not resolved. The CDR3 has 12 amino acids. Per germline, CDR1 PRHDT and CDR2 FYEKMQ (reference sequence). CDR3: CASSSGSYGQYF. The CDR3, as DNA: TGTGCCAGCAGCTCGGGTTCTTACGGGCAGTACTTC.

This chain connects TRBV7-2 to TRBJ1-1; TRBD1 matches at 7 bases. V shed 1 base and J 1 base; nucleotides not matched to a gene: 3. The CDR3 extends over 15 amino acids. The germline V gene encodes CDR1 SGHTA and CDR2 FQGNSA. The CDR3 spells CASSLEGGRNTEAFF. CDR3 nucleotides: TGTGCCAGCAGCTTAGAAGGGGGCAGGAACACTGAAGCTTTCTTT.

The chain joins TRBV19 to TRBJ1-1, with 10 bases lining up with TRBD1. With V trimmed by 5 bases and J by 3 bases, 6 bases remained unmatched. The length of the CDR3 is 15 residues. In germline, CDR1 is LNHDA, CDR2 SQIVND (reference sequence). The CDR3 nucleotides read TGTGCCAGTAGTGGGACCGGGACAGGGGACACTGAAGCTTTCTTT. Translating gives CASSGTGTGDTEAFF.

Only a few counts were recorded for this clone. This chain links TRBV9 with TRBJ2-4; TRBD2 matches at 8 bases. The germline gives CDR1 SGDLS, CDR2 YYNGEE. The junction had 3 bases not matched to a gene; V was cut back by 7 bases and J by 0 bases. The CDR3 contains 14 residues. CDR3 nucleotide sequence: TGTGCCAGCTCCGCGGGGGGAGCCAAAAACATTCAGTACTTC. Translating it yields CASSAGGAKNIQYF.

V usage is TRBV2 and J usage is TRBJ1-2; D not resolved. Germline loops: CDR1 SNHLY, CDR2 FYNNEI. Between the trimmed V and J ends, which lost 3 bases and 2 bases, there was a span of 10 bases. CDR3 length equals 14 residues. CDR3 DNA sequence: TGTGCCAGCAGTGATGGTGGCAGGAACTATGGCTACACCTTC. Translation gives CASSDGGRNYGYTF.

The V and J genes are TRBV5-6 and TRBJ2-1; 16 nucleotides agree with TRBD2. With 4 bases clipped from V and 4 bases from J, the junction kept 8 bases outside the gene matches. Germline-derived CDR1 and CDR2 are SGHDT and YYEEEE. This CDR3 is built from 18 residues. The CDR3 reads CASSPGTSGGARYNEQFF. The CDR3 nucleotides are TGTGCCAGCAGCCCTGGGACTAGCGGGGGGGCAAGGTACAATGAGCAGTTCTTC. Looking up the rest from reference TRBV5-6 and TRBJ2-1 gives the full variable domain: DAGVTQSPTHLIKTRGQQVTLRCSPKSGHDTVSWYQQALGQGPQFIFQYYEEEERQRGNFPDRFSGHQFPNYSSELNVNALLLGDSALYLCASSPGTSGGARYNEQFFGPGTRLTVL.

V is TRBV6-5 and J is TRBJ1-1; 9 positions agree with TRBD1. CDR1 MNHEY and CDR2 SVGAGI come from the germline V gene. Trimming at V came to 0 bases and at J to 5 bases, leaving 7 bases not matched to a gene. The CDR3 is 16 residues long. The CDR3 reads CASSYSGQGLGTEAFF. As DNA, the CDR3 is TGTGCCAGCAGTTACTCGGGACAGGGCCTTGGGACTGAAGCTTTCTTT.

The chain carries TRBV5-6 and TRBJ2-7; 7 bases fit TRBD1. Trimming took 0 bases from V and 2 from J; bases not matched to a gene: 2. Germline V CDR1 and CDR2: SGHDT, YYEEEE. The CDR3 is made up of 14 amino acids. DNA for the CDR3: TGTGCCAGCAGCTTGGGCCAGGGGGCCTACGAGCAGTACTTC. Its translation: CASSLGQGAYEQYF.

The chain carries TRBV6-5 and TRBJ2-5, with 12 positions matching TRBD1. The length of the CDR3 is 15 residues. The V gene end was trimmed by 6 bases and the J gene end by 7 bases; junction bases not matched to a gene: 9. The germline gives CDR1 MNHEY, CDR2 SVGAGI. CDR3 amino acids: CASSLGQGAKGTQYF. In DNA, the CDR3 is TGTGCCAGCAGCCTGGGACAGGGGGCTAAAGGGACCCAGTACTTC.

This clone showed up just a few times. V gene TRBV29-1 combines with J gene TRBJ2-7; perhaps TRBD2 as D (5 bases). The CDR3 length is 15 residues. The V gene lost 5 bases and the J gene lost 0 bases, with 17 bases spanning the gap. Germline V CDR1 and CDR2: SQVTM, ANQGSEA. The CDR3 spells CSVSLYPGGSYEQYF. CDR3 sequence (DNA): TGCAGCGTTTCCCTATACCCCGGAGGCTCCTACGAGCAGTACTTC.

In this sample, this clone turned up a few times. CDR3 sequence: CASSPGGRGRYTF. For the CDR3, the DNA is TGTGCCAGCAGCCCGGGAGGCCGTGGCCGTTATACCTTC. The chain is built from TRBV5-6 and TRBJ1-2; D is unresolved. Deletions cut 4 bases from V and 14 bases from J, with 21 bases between. CDR3 length equals 13 residues. Per the germline V gene, CDR1 is SGHDT and CDR2 is YYEEEE.

The gene calls are TRBV27 and TRBJ2-2; 8 positions match TRBD2. Germline V lookup: CDR1 MNHEY, CDR2 SMNVEV (reference sequence). This CDR3 is built from 15 residues. The J segment lost 1 base and the V segment lost 2 bases, leaving 0 bases of the junction unmatched. This CDR3 is CASSLAGGNTGELFF. CDR3 nucleotides: TGTGCCAGCAGTTTAGCGGGGGGGAACACCGGGGAGCTGTTTTTT.

This clone was counted once. The V and J genes are TRBV2 and TRBJ2-2; a possible D gene is TRBD2 (6 bases). Germline loops: CDR1 SNHLY, CDR2 FYNNEI. V dropped 3 bases and J dropped 3 bases, with 11 bases sitting between them. CDR3 length: 15 amino acids. The CDR3 DNA reads as TGTGCCAGCAGTGAGGGTTGGGGGGACACCGGGGAGCTGTTTTTT. Protein: CASSEGWGDTGELFF.

The chain carries TRBV5-4 and TRBJ1-4; the D is unclear. The CDR3 length is 12 residues. V lost 0 bases to trimming and J lost 6 bases, with 3 bases between them. Germline V gene data show CDR1 as SGHNT and CDR2 as YYREEE (reference sequence). The CDR3 loop is CASSLGDEKLFF. CDR3 nucleotide sequence: TGTGCCAGCAGCTTGGGAGATGAAAAACTGTTTTTT.

The chain links TRBV2 to TRBJ2-3; D gene uncertain. V was clipped by 6 bases and J by 2 bases, with 9 bases between them. This CDR3 has 13 residues. The V gene's germline CDR1 is SNHLY and CDR2 FYNNEI. CDR3 in DNA: TGTGCCAGCAGACCTACCCTCACAGATACGCAGTATTTT. The encoded protein is CASRPTLTDTQYF.

The rearrangement uses TRBV7-9 and TRBJ1-1; the D is unclear. Germline lookup yields CDR1 SEHNR and CDR2 FQNEAQ (reference sequence). V lost 4 bases and J 3 bases, leaving 3 bases between the germline ends. CDR3 length equals 11 residues. Here the CDR3 DNA reads TGTGCCAGCAGCTCGTACACTGAAGCTTTCTTT. Its protein product is CASSSYTEAFF.

The CDR3 DNA is TGTGCCAGCAGTTACGGGGGGGGTTATGGCAATGAGCAGTTCTTC. It is translated as CASSYGGGYGNEQFF. The V gene is TRBV6-5, the J gene TRBJ2-1; 7 bases match TRBD2. The germline gives CDR1 MNHEY, CDR2 SVGAGI. The CDR3 has 15 residues. V shed 2 bases and J 6 bases; nucleotides not matched to a gene: 7.

J is TRBJ2-3 and V is TRBV2; D unclear. The CDR3 spans 12 residues. The germline V and J ends were trimmed by 5 bases and 5 bases, with 8 bases remaining between them. The V gene's germline CDR1 is SNHLY and CDR2 FYNNEI. CDR3 sequence (DNA): TGTGCCAGCAGTATAGTGAAAGATACGCAGTATTTT. This translates into CASSIVKDTQYF.

The chain recombines TRBV19 with TRBJ2-3; 9 bases fit TRBD1. The V segment lost 6 bases and the J segment 3 bases; nucleotides outside the gene matches: 4. Germline V gene data show CDR1 as LNHDA and CDR2 as SQIVND (reference sequence). CDR3 length: 14 residues. The CDR3 loop is CASSRDRATDTQYF. Here the CDR3 DNA reads TGTGCCAGTAGCCGGGACAGGGCAACAGATACGCAGTATTTT.

The rearrangement links TRBV27 to TRBJ1-5; 8 nucleotides match TRBD1. This CDR3 has 14 amino acids. V was clipped by 8 bases and J by 6 bases; unmatched bases: 9. Germline lookup yields CDR1 MNHEY and CDR2 SMNVEV (reference sequence). Written as DNA, the CDR3 is TGTGCCAGCTGGAACGGACAGGGCGGTCAGCCCCAGCATTTT. Amino acids: CASWNGQGGQPQHF.

This clone has more than one count but fewer than ten. The chain links TRBV2 to TRBJ1-1; TRBD1 might be the D (6 bases). Germline CDR1 and CDR2: SNHLY and FYNNEI. Trimming left V 6 bases short and J 8 bases short, with 13 bases between. The length of the CDR3 is 12 residues. The CDR3 is CASRDTRGEAFF. In DNA, the CDR3 is TGTGCCAGCAGAGACACTAGGGGGGAAGCTTTCTTT.

This clone was detected only once. This chain joins TRBV5-4 and TRBJ1-1, with D perhaps matching TRBD1 (6 bases). Trimming took off 4 bases at V and 4 bases at J, with 17 bases between the two ends. The CDR3 runs 15 residues. The V gene's germline CDR1 is SGHNT and CDR2 YYREEE (reference sequence). The CDR3 region is CASSPKGGGGTEAFF. CDR3 sequence (DNA): TGTGCCAGCAGCCCGAAAGGGGGAGGGGGCACTGAAGCTTTCTTT.

The rearrangement joins TRBV18 to TRBJ1-6; TRBD1 aligns across 7 bases. CDR3 length equals 15 residues. Germline CDR1 and CDR2: KGHSH and LQKENI. The J segment lost 7 bases and the V segment lost 3 bases, leaving 6 bases of the junction unmatched. CDR3 loop: CASSPDRVGNSPLHF. CDR3 bases: TGTGCCAGCTCACCTGACAGGGTGGGGAATTCACCCCTCCACTTT.

The chain combines TRBV18 with TRBJ1-2; the D is unclear. V was pared by 6 bases and J by 13 bases, with 21 bases between. CDR1 KGHSH and CDR2 LQKENI come from the germline V gene. CDR3 length: 13 residues. CDR3 DNA: TGTGCCAGCTCCCACGACGGCGAGGATGAGCTCACCTTC. It codes for CASSHDGEDELTF. The whole variable domain, remainder taken from reference TRBV18 and TRBJ1-2, is NAGVMQNPRHLVRRRGQEARLRCSPMKGHSHVYWYRQLPEEGLKFMVYLQKENIIDESGMPKERFSAEFPKEGPSILRIQQVVRGDSAAYFCASSHDGEDELTFGSGTRLTVV.

The V and J genes are TRBV7-2 and TRBJ1-2; D uncertain. This CDR3 spans 12 amino acids. CDR1 and CDR2 from the germline V gene are SGHTA and FQGNSA. Trimming pared 5 bases from V and 3 bases from J, leaving 7 bases between. CDR3 sequence reads: CASSRQDYGYTF. CDR3 nucleotide sequence: TGTGCCAGCAGCCGCCAGGACTATGGCTACACCTTC.

V and J are TRBV6-5 and TRBJ2-5, with 8 bases lining up with TRBD2. The CDR3 is made up of 16 amino acids. Trimming at V came to 3 bases and at J to 2 bases, leaving 8 bases not matched to a gene. Germline V gene lookup returns CDR1 MNHEY and CDR2 SVGAGI. The CDR3 nucleotides are TGTGCCAGCAGTTATCGGGGGGGCCGATTACAAGAGACCCAGTACTTC. Amino acid sequence: CASSYRGGRLQETQYF.